This TCR beta chain stems from a study of T-cell reconstitution after alpha-beta-depleted transplantation in children. The study, taken as a whole, reports: At day 60, the high TCRbeta diversity found in some patients originated from recipient T cells and thymic progenitors that had survived. After one year, T-cell counts and TCRbeta diversity mostly came from new T cells.

Many counts were recorded for this clonotype. What it binds is unknown. Molecular barcoding with unique molecular identifiers was used for the TCRbeta library. TCRdb re-derived calls from the PCR reads in MiXCR, one entry per CDR3 protein. The sample holds almost 250,000 distinct CDR3 sequences, over 20% seen once. The CDR3 covers 16 residues. Per the germline V gene, CDR1 is SGHDT and CDR2 is YYEEEE. V was clipped by 0 bases and J by 3 bases; unmatched bases: 6. The receptor's source is a girl aged 2-15 years with Fanconi anemia, due to receive a stem cell transplant. This sequence joins TRBV5-6 and TRBJ2-7, with 10 bases aligning to TRBD2. The sample was PBMCs, taken before TCRalphabeta/CD19-depleted stem cell transplant. The CDR3 reads CASSLGLAGVHYEQYF. CDR3 nucleotides: TGTGCCAGCAGCTTGGGTCTAGCGGGGGTACACTACGAGCAGTACTTC.